This section outlines one T cell receptor (beta chain) sequence together with its context. This sample was included in a study of shared T cell receptors in the human thymus. The repertoire was sequenced with immunoSEQ multiplex PCR; TCRdb's copy has only in-frame clones and lacks some. The sample has over 350,000 clones; around 95% are singletons. The V gene's germline CDR1 is MNHNS and CDR2 SASEGT. Trimming cost V 5 bases and J 2 bases; bases outside gene matches: 9. The CDR3 totals 15 residues. The sample consisted of thymocytes. The TCR comes from a human donor. The rearrangement joins TRBV6-1 to TRBJ2-7; TRBD2 agrees at 7 bases. The CDR3 here is CASSFIAGGTYEQYF. The CDR3 DNA is TGTGCCAGCAGTTTTATAGCGGGTGGAACCTACGAGCAGTACTTC.